This TCR beta chain is from a study of T cells in Graves' hyperthyroidism and ophthalmopathy. Whole-study findings and limits: Before onset, by a median of approximately 6.8 months, the model predicted ophthalmopathy. The majority of expanded thyroid clonotypes above 0.001 also appeared in blood.

In its sample, this clonotype was seen many times. Its matching antigen is unknown. V gave up 4 bases and J gave up 0 bases; unmatched junction bases: 14. Germline V lookup: CDR1 MNHNS, CDR2 SASEGT. The CDR3 sequence is 19 residues long. RNA transcripts yielded amplified TCR beta CDR3 regions. The HTBI set primed first-round TCR CDR3 RT-PCR. TCRdb reanalysed the multiplex PCR reads using MiXCR and keeps one entry per CDR3 protein. Seen here are fewer than 850,000 distinct CDR3 sequences, around 16% observed once, and the top ten hold roughly a sixth. For the diagnoses, clinical symptoms, serum thyroxine and TRAb, thyroid ultrasound and orbital computed tomography were used.

The specimen was blood. The clonotype was recovered from a man in his forties or fifties with Graves' hyperthyroidism. The chain links TRBV6-1 to TRBJ1-5, with 8 bases that match TRBD1. The CDR3 bases are TGTGCCAGCAGTGCCCGGAGACAGGGGCGCCTATATAGCAATCAGCCCCAGCATTTT. Translation gives CASSARRQGRLYSNQPQHF.